One and the same sample provided the 20 T cell receptor beta chains below, sequenced in a study of PD-1 blockade in mismatch repair-deficient tumors. TCRdb keeps only in-frame clones here, not all; method: immunoSEQ multiplex PCR. The data hold approximately 100,000 clones, with 70% to 85% observed a single time. The sample in question was peripheral blood, obtained roughly 35 weeks after starting pembrolizumab. The receptors originated from an adult with mismatch repair-deficient cancer.

The J gene is TRBJ1-1, the V gene TRBV4-1; no reliable D call. V was trimmed by 3 bases and J by 6 bases, leaving 17 bases between them. The germline CDR1 and CDR2 sequences are MGHRA and YSYEKL. The CDR3 extends over 15 amino acids. For the CDR3, the DNA is TGCGCCAGCAGCCACGCGATTAGGGCGAGGCCTGAAGCTTTCTTT. It codes for CASSHAIRARPEAFF.

The chain has TRBV19 and TRBJ2-2; D tentatively fits TRBD1 or TRBD2 (5 bases each). Germline values: CDR1 LNHDA, CDR2 SQIVND (reference sequence). This CDR3 spans 18 amino acids. With 6 bases removed from V and 0 bases from J, the gap between germline ends came to 20 bases. The CDR3 region has the DNA TGTGCCAGTAGATCGGGACCGGAGGCAGAGACGAACACCGGGGAGCTGTTTTTT. Amino acids: CASRSGPEAETNTGELFF. The complete variable domain, with remaining parts taken from reference TRBV19 and TRBJ2-2, reads DGGITQSPKYLFRKEGQNVTLSCEQNLNHDAMYWYRQDPGQGLRLIYYSQIVNDFQKGDIAEGYSVSREKKESFPLTVTSAQKNPTAFYLCASRSGPEAETNTGELFFGEGSRLTVL.

V gene TRBV30 combines with J gene TRBJ2-7; weak D call: TRBD1 (7 bases). The CDR3 is 14 amino acids. Trimming removed 0 bases from V and 2 bases from J, with 11 bases in between. Germline V gene sequence: CDR1 GTSNPN, CDR2 SVGIG (reference sequence). The CDR3 here is CAWSVGGQTYEQYF. CDR3 nucleotide sequence: TGTGCCTGGAGTGTGGGGGGACAGACCTACGAGCAGTACTTC.

The chain uses TRBV11-2 and TRBJ1-2; 10 nucleotides agree with TRBD1. The CDR3 sequence is 15 residues long. The V gene end was trimmed by 2 bases and the J gene end by 3 bases; junction bases not matched to a gene: 3. Germline-derived CDR1 and CDR2 are SGHAT and FQNNGV. The DNA of the CDR3 is TGTGCCAGCAGCTTAAGACAGGGGGCTGACTATGGCTACACCTTC. As protein: CASSLRQGADYGYTF. The full variable domain, with the rest looked up from reference TRBV11-2 and TRBJ1-2, is EAGVAQSPRYKIIEKRQSVAFWCNPISGHATLYWYQQILGQGPKLLIQFQNNGVVDDSQLPKDRFSAERLKGVDSTLKIQPAKLEDSAVYLCASSLRQGADYGYTFGSGTRLTVV.

A few counts support this clone. The chain employs TRBV6-5 and TRBJ2-7; 9 bases are shared with TRBD2. CDR3 length: 16 amino acids. Per the germline V gene, CDR1 is MNHEY and CDR2 is SVGAGI. The V gene end was trimmed by 1 base and the J gene end by 7 bases; junction bases not matched to a gene: 11. The CDR3 spells CASSYFSGSWSREQYF. The CDR3 DNA follows: TGTGCCAGCAGTTACTTTAGCGGGAGTTGGTCGAGAGAGCAGTACTTC.

The V call is TRBV7-9, the J call TRBJ1-5; the match to TRBD1 covers 10 bases. The CDR3 contains 15 residues. From germline, CDR1 is SEHNR and CDR2 FQNEAQ (reference sequence). V lost 3 bases, J lost 3 bases, and 2 bases stayed unmatched. CDR3 sequence (DNA): TGTGCCAGCAGCTTGGGACAGGGGTACAATCAGCCCCAGCATTTT. Encoded protein: CASSLGQGYNQPQHF.

This clone was counted a single time. J is TRBJ1-1 and V is TRBV12-5; D ambiguous. This CDR3 spans 16 amino acids. CDR1 and CDR2 from the germline V gene are LGHNT and FRNRAP. With 0 bases removed from V and 0 bases from J, the gap between germline ends came to 11 bases. In DNA form, the CDR3 reads TGTGCTAGTGGTTTGGTACTCGGCAAAATGAACACTGAAGCTTTCTTT. Amino acid sequence: CASGLVLGKMNTEAFF.

The chain has TRBV6-6 and TRBJ1-1; the match to TRBD1 covers 7 bases. There are 16 residues in the CDR3. The V gene end was trimmed by 2 bases and the J gene end by 0 bases; junction bases not matched to a gene: 6. The germline CDR1 and CDR2 sequences are MNHNY and SVGAGI (reference sequence). For the CDR3, the DNA is TGTGCCAGCAGTTACGGGACAGTAGTTTTGAACACTGAAGCTTTCTTT. Translating it yields CASSYGTVVLNTEAFF.

The chain's CDR3 is CASSPGTPRTDTQYF. The CDR3 DNA is TGTGCCAGCTCACCAGGAACCCCCCGCACAGATACGCAGTATTTT. This chain joins TRBV18 and TRBJ2-3; the D is unclear. Germline CDR1 KGHSH, CDR2 LQKENI. Trimming removed 2 bases at V and 1 base at J, with 10 bases between. This CDR3 spans 15 amino acids.

The chain carries TRBV15 and TRBJ1-2; the D is unclear. The CDR3 is 14 residues long. Trimming stripped 5 bases from V and 2 bases from J, with 12 bases between. The V gene's germline CDR1 is LNHNV and CDR2 YYDKDF (reference sequence). The CDR3 nucleotides are TGTGCCACCAGCTACGAGACAACCAACTATGGCTACACCTTC. It translates to CATSYETTNYGYTF.

J is TRBJ2-3 and V is TRBV2, with 10 bases that match TRBD2. V lost 7 bases and J lost 4; bases outside the gene matches: 5. Germline V gives CDR1 SNHLY, CDR2 FYNNEI. CDR3 length: 14 residues. CDR3 nucleotides: TGTGCCAGCATCAGCGGGAGGGCCGCAGATACGCAGTATTTT. It encodes CASISGRAADTQYF.

In its sample, this clone was seen once. The chain employs TRBV7-6 and TRBJ2-7, with TRBD2 identical over 15 bases. Germline trimming cut 4 bases from V and 5 bases from J; bases unmatched to any gene: 6. The CDR3 is 16 residues long. Germline V gene lookup returns CDR1 SGHVS and CDR2 FNYEAQ. CDR3: CASSSPGLAGGDEQYF. Written as DNA, the CDR3 is TGTGCCAGCAGCTCGCCGGGACTAGCGGGAGGTGACGAGCAGTACTTC.

The CDR3: CASSKRNRVGTGELFF. The CDR3 DNA reads TGTGCCAGCAGCAAACGGAACAGGGTGGGCACCGGGGAGCTGTTTTTT. The genes are TRBV21-1 and TRBJ2-2; the table's D call of TRBD1 was not tested on the DNA. TRBV21-1 constitutes a pseudogene. This CDR3 has 16 amino acids.

This clone was found once. This chain joins TRBV5-6 and TRBJ1-2, with D maybe TRBD1 (6 bases). V shed 0 bases and J shed 8 bases, with 8 bases lying between them. The CDR3 contains 12 residues. Germline V gene lookup returns CDR1 SGHDT and CDR2 YYEEEE. The CDR3 protein is CASSLVGAGYTF. CDR3 DNA: TGTGCCAGCAGCTTGGTGGGGGCCGGCTACACCTTC.

This sequence joins TRBV18 and TRBJ1-2; 11 bases are a match to TRBD1. In germline, CDR1 is KGHSH, CDR2 LQKENI. The CDR3 covers 14 residues. With 4 bases clipped from V and 5 bases from J, the junction kept 3 bases outside the gene matches. The CDR3 sequence: CASSHGQGAYGYTF. In nucleotides, the CDR3 is TGTGCCAGCTCACATGGACAGGGGGCATATGGCTACACCTTC.

The chain couples TRBV7-9 to TRBJ1-1; possibly TRBD1 for D (5 bases). Germline V gene lookup returns CDR1 SEHNR and CDR2 FQNEAQ (reference sequence). The CDR3 covers 13 residues. With 0 bases removed from V and 12 bases from J, the gap between germline ends came to 14 bases. CDR3 region: CASSLAGDGWTFF. The DNA for the CDR3 is TGTGCCAGCAGCTTAGCCGGGGACGGCTGGACTTTCTTT.

The V and J genes are TRBV9 and TRBJ1-1, with TRBD1 identical over 8 bases. Germline CDR1 SGDLS, CDR2 YYNGEE. J was trimmed by 7 bases and V by 5 bases; bases with no gene match: 7. This CDR3 is built from 13 residues. The CDR3, as DNA: TGTGCCAGCAGGGCTATTGGACAGGGTGAAGCTTTCTTT. Amino acid sequence: CASRAIGQGEAFF.

The chain recombines TRBV5-1 with TRBJ2-1; the match to TRBD2 covers 10 bases. Germline CDR1 reads SGHRS; CDR2 reads YFSETQ. V shed 1 base and J 7 bases; nucleotides not matched to a gene: 8. The CDR3 consists of 16 residues. The CDR3 DNA follows: TGCGCCAGCAGCTTGAGGGCAGCGGGAGGGGCAAATGAGCAGTTCTTC. Translation gives CASSLRAAGGANEQFF.

The sample holds a few counts of this clone. This chain links TRBV19 with TRBJ1-3; TRBD1 is a possible D gene (5 bases). Germline V gene lookup returns CDR1 LNHDA and CDR2 SQIVND (reference sequence). The CDR3 is 16 residues long. Deletions cut 9 bases from V and 0 bases from J, with 18 bases between. The CDR3 bases are TGTGCCAGCACCACACCGGGACTGACCTCTGGAAACACCATATATTTT. Translated: CASTTPGLTSGNTIYF.

This clone is termed large. The V call is TRBV28, the J call TRBJ2-1; TRBD1 matches at 8 bases. The CDR3 length is 16 residues. Germline V gene data show CDR1 as MDHEN and CDR2 as SYDVKM. Trimming took 4 bases from V and 3 from J; bases not matched to a gene: 8. The CDR3, as DNA: TGTGCCAGCAGTTCAATATCAGGGGGCGGCTACAATGAGCAGTTCTTC. Its protein product is CASSSISGGGYNEQFF. Full variable domain (remainder filled in from reference TRBV28 and TRBJ2-1): DVKVTQSSRYLVKRTGEKVFLECVQDMDHENMFWYRQDPGLGLRLIYFSYDVKMKEKGDIPEGYSVSREKKERFSLILESASTNQTSMYLCASSSISGGGYNEQFFGPGTRLTVL.